This T cell receptor beta chain was captured in a study of T-cell reconstitution after alpha-beta-depleted transplantation in children. Findings and caveats of the study: Several hundred rapidly expanded clones from non-depleted graft cells reportedly supplied alpha-beta T cells about two months post-transplant. T-cell counts and diversity were attributed mostly to newly produced T cells one year after transplant.

The CDR3 sequence is 13 residues long. Germline-derived CDR1 and CDR2 are DFQATT and SNEGSKA (reference sequence). J lost 1 base, V lost 6 bases, and 3 bases had no gene match. This clonotype turned up a few times. Its cognate antigen is unknown. Preparation of the TCRbeta library used unique molecular identifiers. In TCRdb, the PCR reads were re-called with MiXCR into one record per CDR3 protein. This table holds about 210,000 distinct CDR3 sequences, around a sixth found once. Sequenced material: PBMCs, mostly from graft donor cells, taken 360 days after TCRalphabeta/CD19-depleted stem cell transplant. This clonotype originated in a male patient under 10 years old who had a stem cell transplant for acute lymphoblastic leukemia, so the T cells may come from the graft donor. The rearrangement joins TRBV20-1 to TRBJ1-1; 9 nucleotides align to TRBD1. The CDR3 region is CSAGTGWNTEAFF. The CDR3 DNA reads as TGCAGTGCCGGGACAGGGTGGAACACTGAAGCTTTCTTT.